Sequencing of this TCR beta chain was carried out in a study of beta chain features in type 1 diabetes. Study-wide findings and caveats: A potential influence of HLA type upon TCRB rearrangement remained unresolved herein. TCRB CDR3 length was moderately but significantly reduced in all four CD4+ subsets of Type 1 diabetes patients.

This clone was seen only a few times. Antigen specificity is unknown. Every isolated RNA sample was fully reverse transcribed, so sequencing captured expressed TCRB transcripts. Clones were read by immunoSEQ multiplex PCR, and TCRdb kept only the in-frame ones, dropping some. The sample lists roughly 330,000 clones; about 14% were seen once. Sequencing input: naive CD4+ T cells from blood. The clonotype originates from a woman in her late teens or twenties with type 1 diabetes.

CDR3 sequence: CASSPRIQHLQETQYF. CDR3 DNA sequence: TGTGCCAGCTCACCTAGAATACAGCATCTTCAAGAGACCCAGTACTTC. The chain couples TRBV18 to TRBJ2-5, with unresolved D. The CDR3 sequence is 16 residues long. Germline V CDR1 and CDR2: KGHSH, LQKENI. Trimming left V 3 bases short and J 2 bases short, with 16 bases between. Full variable domain (remainder filled in from reference TRBV18 and TRBJ2-5): NAGVMQNPRHLVRRRGQEARLRCSPMKGHSHVYWYRQLPEEGLKFMVYLQKENIIDESGMPKERFSAEFPKEGPSILRIQQVVRGDSAAYFCASSPRIQHLQETQYFGPGTRLLVL.